This T cell receptor (beta chain) is drawn from a study of T-cell memory formation after mild COVID-19. Study results and caveats: CD4/CD8 balance characterized clones contracting day 15 to 85, and CD4+ skew characterized later expanders.

TCRdb analysed the 5' RACE reads with MiXCR anew, one entry per CDR3 protein. The table has 350,000 to 550,000 distinct CDR3 sequences, about a sixth seen once. This clonotype was observed a handful of times. Its antigen remains unidentified. This receptor was obtained from a man aged 18 to 29 who had mild COVID-19 (a few samples of this study predate the infection). Cell type and time point are not known. The sequenced sample consisted of PBMCs or a T cell subset sorted from them (not recorded which).

Here the CDR3 reads CASRPGQGALNTEAFF. The CDR3 nucleotides are TGCGCCAGCAGACCCGGACAGGGGGCCTTGAACACTGAAGCTTTCTTT. V gene TRBV5-1 combines with J gene TRBJ1-1, with 11 bases matching TRBD1. Losses at the gene ends were 5 bases for V and 0 bases for J; bases not matched to a gene: 6. The CDR3 totals 16 residues. Germline V gives CDR1 SGHRS, CDR2 YFSETQ.